This paragraph covers one T cell receptor beta chain sequence. This sample was included in a study of cytomegalovirus exposure and HLA in healthy donors. The donors were healthy bone marrow donors. The CDR3 totals 13 residues. CDR1 SQVTM and CDR2 ANQGSEA come from the germline V gene. The V and J ends lost 7 bases and 1 base respectively, with 13 bases between them. The primer mix had 60 Vbeta and 13 Jbeta primers. Repertoires were generated with immunoSEQ multiplex PCR, while TCRdb's copy carries only in-frame clones and drops some. This listing includes about 210,000 clones. This receptor was identified in a young woman in good health and CMV-seropositive. The sequenced sample consisted of PBMCs. The genes are TRBV29-1 and TRBJ1-1, with D possibly being TRBD1 (5 bases). This CDR3 is CSARRQTNTEAFF. For the CDR3, the DNA is TGCAGCGCCCGCAGACAGACGAACACTGAAGCTTTCTTT.